A single sample gave rise to the 15 T cell receptor beta chains below, sequenced in a study of CD4 T cells in relation to SARS-CoV-2 and coronaviruses. The data were produced by immunoSEQ multiplex PCR, yet TCRdb's version contains in-frame clones alone and is incomplete. Of some 69,000 clones listed, 85% to 95% are singletons. The unexposed donors gave CD4+ T cells in about 2010-2019, prior to COVID-19. What was sequenced was naive CD4+ T cells from PBMCs. Subset specified: naive CD4+ T cells isolated by negative enrichment. The receptors originated from a human donor in good health.

The sample holds a few counts of this clone. This sequence joins TRBV3-1 (or the pseudogene TRBV3-2) and TRBJ2-7; D not certain. Trimming left V 1 base short and J 6 bases short, with 4 bases between. The CDR3 consists of 11 residues. The V gene's germline CDR1 is LGHDT and CDR2 YNNKEL (reference sequence). The CDR3 nucleotides read TGTGCCAGCAGCCAAGCGTCCGAGCAGTACTTC. It encodes CASSQASEQYF.

This clone was seen more than once but under ten times. CDR3 DNA: TGTGCCAGCAGCTGGGAAACTCTTTACAATGAGCAGTTCTTC. Its translation: CASSWETLYNEQFF. This chain joins TRBV7-9 and TRBJ2-1; D is uncertain. Trimming cost V 4 bases and J 4 bases, with 11 bases left between them. Looked up from germline, CDR1 is SEHNR and CDR2 is FQNEAQ (reference sequence). The CDR3 sequence is 14 residues long.

J is TRBJ2-2 and V is TRBV6-6, with TRBD1 identical over 7 bases. Germline V gene data show CDR1 as MNHNY and CDR2 as SVGAGI (reference sequence). The CDR3 is 14 amino acids. The ends lost 4 bases at V and 6 bases at J; junction bases unmatched: 5. The CDR3 DNA reads as TGTGCCAGCAGTTCTAACAGGGGCCCCGGGGAGCTGTTTTTT. Encoded protein: CASSSNRGPGELFF.

In its sample, this clone was seen once. CDR3 coding DNA: TGTGCCAGCAGCTCCTGGGGGGGGTCCCACGAGCAGTACTTC. As protein: CASSSWGGSHEQYF. V usage is TRBV21-1 and J usage is TRBJ2-7; the table's D call, TRBD2, was not checked against the DNA. TRBV21-1 is noted as a pseudogene. CDR3 length: 14 amino acids.

Only one count was recorded for this clone. This rearrangement joins TRBV5-1 to TRBJ2-3; no clear D gene. V was pared by 4 bases and J by 0 bases, with 6 bases between. CDR1 and CDR2 from the germline V gene are SGHRS and YFSETQ. This CDR3 has 13 amino acids. The CDR3 reads CASSETSTDTQYF. The CDR3 DNA sequence: TGCGCCAGCAGCGAAACTAGCACAGATACGCAGTATTTT.

The chain couples TRBV18 to TRBJ2-7, with 7 bases fitting TRBD1. The germline gives CDR1 KGHSH, CDR2 LQKENI. Trimming cost V 4 bases and J 0 bases; bases outside gene matches: 9. This CDR3 is 16 amino acids long. The CDR3 nucleotides are TGTGCCAGCTCACTGGTCCCGGGACAGAGCTCCTACGAGCAGTACTTC. Protein product: CASSLVPGQSSYEQYF.

This rearrangement joins TRBV12-3 or TRBV12-4 to TRBJ1-1, with TRBD1 as a possible D gene (6 bases). Deletions cut 7 bases from V and 9 bases from J, with 15 bases between. The CDR3 totals 12 residues. The CDR3, as DNA: TGTGCCAGCATCGCGTCAGGGACACAAGCTTTCTTT. Amino acid sequence: CASIASGTQAFF.

This rearrangement joins TRBV7-2 to TRBJ2-1; D gene unclear. The CDR3 has 11 amino acids. V dropped 3 bases and J dropped 13 bases, with 10 bases sitting between them. Germline lookup yields CDR1 SGHTA and CDR2 FQGNSA. CDR3 sequence (DNA): TGTGCCAGCAGCTTCCCCGGGCCCCAGTTCTTC. It encodes CASSFPGPQFF.

The chain carries TRBV6-1 and TRBJ1-1; D is ambiguous. This CDR3 is built from 14 residues. CDR1 MNHNS and CDR2 SASEGT come from the germline V gene. V shed 3 bases and J shed 3 bases, with 11 bases lying between them. In DNA, the CDR3 is TGTGCCAGCAGTGACCCAGGTCGGGACACTGAAGCTTTCTTT. Residues: CASSDPGRDTEAFF.

The genes are TRBV3-1 (or the pseudogene TRBV3-2) and TRBJ2-5, with D possibly matching TRBD2 (5 bases). Germline lookup yields CDR1 LGHDT and CDR2 YNNKEL (reference sequence). V was shortened by 0 bases and J by 2 bases, with 10 bases between the two germline ends. The CDR3 loop spans 15 amino acids. CDR3 loop: CASSQDWAGQETQYF. CDR3 DNA: TGTGCCAGCAGCCAAGATTGGGCGGGTCAAGAGACCCAGTACTTC.

As DNA, the CDR3 is TGTGCCAGCTCACCACTGTCTAGCGGGAAACAGACCCAGTACTTC. Residues: CASSPLSSGKQTQYF. The chain couples TRBV18 to TRBJ2-5; 9 bases map to TRBD2. The germline gives CDR1 KGHSH, CDR2 LQKENI. V shed 1 base, J shed 6 bases, and the junction held 6 bases outside the gene matches. CDR3 length: 15 residues.

This rearrangement joins TRBV2 to TRBJ2-3; D remains ambiguous. The CDR3 sequence is 14 residues long. Germline CDR1 and CDR2: SNHLY and FYNNEI. With 5 bases removed from V and 0 bases from J, the gap between germline ends came to 9 bases. The CDR3 loop is CASSLVFSTDTQYF. As DNA, the CDR3 is TGTGCCAGCAGTTTAGTGTTTAGCACAGATACGCAGTATTTT.

This chain links TRBV7-9 with TRBJ2-5; TRBD1 is a possible D gene (6 bases). Germline CDR1 SEHNR, CDR2 FQNEAQ (reference sequence). This CDR3 is 14 amino acids long. V was pared by 3 bases and J by 1 base, with 9 bases between. The CDR3, as DNA: TGTGCCAGCAGCTTTAGGGACACCCAAGAGACCCAGTACTTC. Protein product: CASSFRDTQETQYF.

The CDR3 DNA reads as TGTGCCAGCAGCTTAGATGGAGGGGGGAGTGCTCAGCCCCAGCATTTT. Translated, it gives CASSLDGGGSAQPQHF. This chain connects TRBV7-2 to TRBJ1-5, with a weak D call TRBD1 (6 bases). The CDR3 covers 16 residues. V gave up 1 base and J gave up 6 bases, with 16 bases separating them. CDR1 and CDR2 (germline): SGHTA, FQGNSA.

The genes are TRBV7-9 and TRBJ2-6; no clear D gene. In germline, CDR1 is SEHNR, CDR2 FQNEAQ (reference sequence). The CDR3 covers 16 residues. V lost 5 bases, J lost 0 bases, and 11 bases lay in between. The CDR3 DNA sequence: TGTGCCAGCAGCCCCTTGCGGAACTCTGGGGCCAACGTCCTGACTTTC. Its translation is CASSPLRNSGANVLTF.